This note documents a single T cell receptor beta chain sequence. This specimen belongs to a study of OX40 agonist ivuxolimab in advanced cancers. V was clipped by 3 bases and J by 7 bases, with 7 bases between them. Germline loops: CDR1 SGHVS, CDR2 FNYEAQ. The CDR3 consists of 12 residues. Only in-frame clones appear in the TCRdb table, and some are missing; sequencing was by immunoSEQ multiplex PCR. Altogether roughly 20,000 clones are present, about 79% being singletons, with the ten largest covering about 30%. The sample consisted of CD4+ or CD8+ T cells sorted from blood, taken in a trial of the OX40 agonist ivuxolimab. The J gene is TRBJ2-1, the V gene TRBV7-6; possibly TRBD1 or TRBD2 for D (5 bases each). The receptor's source is an adult with an advanced solid tumor such as melanoma, head and neck, liver or kidney cancer. For the CDR3, the DNA is TGTGCCAGCAGCTTGGGGGAAAATGAGCAGTTCTTC. Protein sequence: CASSLGENEQFF.